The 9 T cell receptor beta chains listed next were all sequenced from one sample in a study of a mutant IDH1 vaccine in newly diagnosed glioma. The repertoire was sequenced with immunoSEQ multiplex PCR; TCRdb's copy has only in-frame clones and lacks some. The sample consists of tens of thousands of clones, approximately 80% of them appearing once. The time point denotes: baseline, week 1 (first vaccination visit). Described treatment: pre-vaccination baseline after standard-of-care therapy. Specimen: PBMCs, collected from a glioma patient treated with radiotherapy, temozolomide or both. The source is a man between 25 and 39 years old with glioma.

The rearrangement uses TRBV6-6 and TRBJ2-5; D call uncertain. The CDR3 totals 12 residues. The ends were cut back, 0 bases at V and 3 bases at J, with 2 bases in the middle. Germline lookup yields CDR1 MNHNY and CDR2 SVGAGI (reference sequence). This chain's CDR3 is CASSYSKETQYF. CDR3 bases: TGTGCCAGCAGTTACTCGAAAGAGACCCAGTACTTC.

The CDR3, as DNA: TGTGCCAGCTACCCCTGTACGGTCTACGAGCAGTACTTC. Translating gives CASYPCTVYEQYF. The chain is built from TRBV6-5 and TRBJ2-7; D is unclear. CDR3 length: 13 amino acids. CDR1 is MNHEY, CDR2 SVGAGI, per germline. The ends were cut back, 8 bases at V and 3 bases at J, with 14 bases in the middle.

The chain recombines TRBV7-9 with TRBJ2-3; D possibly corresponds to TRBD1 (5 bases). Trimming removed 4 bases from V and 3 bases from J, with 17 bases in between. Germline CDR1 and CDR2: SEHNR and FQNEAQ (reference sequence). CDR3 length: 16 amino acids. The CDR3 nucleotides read TGTGCCAGCAGCTCCAGACAGACGAGCCGTACAGATACGCAGTATTTT. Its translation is CASSSRQTSRTDTQYF.

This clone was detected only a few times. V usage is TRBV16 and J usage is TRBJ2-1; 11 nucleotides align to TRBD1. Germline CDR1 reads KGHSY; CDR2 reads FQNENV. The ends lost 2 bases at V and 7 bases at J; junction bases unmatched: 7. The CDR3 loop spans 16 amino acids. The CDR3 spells CASSQTRTGGQNEQFF. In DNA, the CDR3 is TGTGCCAGCAGCCAAACAAGGACAGGGGGCCAAAATGAGCAGTTCTTC.

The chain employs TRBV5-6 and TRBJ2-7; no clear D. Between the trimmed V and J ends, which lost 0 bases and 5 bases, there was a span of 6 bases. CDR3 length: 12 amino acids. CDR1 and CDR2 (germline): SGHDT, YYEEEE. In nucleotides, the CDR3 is TGTGCCAGCAGCTTGGGTTGGGACGAGCAGTACTTC. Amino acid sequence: CASSLGWDEQYF. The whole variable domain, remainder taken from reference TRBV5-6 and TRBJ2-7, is DAGVTQSPTHLIKTRGQQVTLRCSPKSGHDTVSWYQQALGQGPQFIFQYYEEEERQRGNFPDRFSGHQFPNYSSELNVNALLLGDSALYLCASSLGWDEQYFGPGTRLTVT.

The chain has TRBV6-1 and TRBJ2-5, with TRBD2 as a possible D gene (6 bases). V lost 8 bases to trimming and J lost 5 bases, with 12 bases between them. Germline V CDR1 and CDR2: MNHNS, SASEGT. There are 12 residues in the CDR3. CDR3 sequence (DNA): TGTGCCAGCGGGGCAGGGAGGGAGACCCAGTACTTC. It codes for CASGAGRETQYF.

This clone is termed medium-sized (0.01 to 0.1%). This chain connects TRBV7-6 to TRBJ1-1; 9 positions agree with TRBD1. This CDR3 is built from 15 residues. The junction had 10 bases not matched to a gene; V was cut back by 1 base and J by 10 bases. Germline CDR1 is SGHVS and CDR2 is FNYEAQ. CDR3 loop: CASSLEGDRAFAAFF. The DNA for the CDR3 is TGTGCCAGCAGCTTAGAGGGGGACAGGGCTTTTGCAGCTTTCTTT.

CDR3 sequence: CAISEDRANTEAFF. Here the CDR3 DNA reads TGTGCCATCAGTGAGGACAGGGCGAACACTGAAGCTTTCTTT. This chain links TRBV10-3 with TRBJ1-1; TRBD1 aligns across 7 bases. V was pared by 2 bases and J by 1 base, with 1 base of the junction left unmatched. The germline gives CDR1 ENHRY, CDR2 SYGVKD. There are 14 residues in the CDR3.

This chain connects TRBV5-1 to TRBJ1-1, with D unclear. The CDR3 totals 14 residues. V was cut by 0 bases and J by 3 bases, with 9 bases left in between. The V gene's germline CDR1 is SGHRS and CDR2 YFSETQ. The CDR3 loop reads CASSLGVADTEAFF. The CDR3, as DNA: TGCGCCAGCAGCTTGGGAGTTGCAGACACTGAAGCTTTCTTT. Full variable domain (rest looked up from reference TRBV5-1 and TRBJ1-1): KAGVTQTPRYLIKTRGQQVTLSCSPISGHRSVSWYQQTPGQGLQFLFEYFSETQRNKGNFPGRFSGRQFSNSRSEMNVSTLELGDSALYLCASSLGVADTEAFFGQGTRLTVV.